Shown below are 30 T cell receptor beta chains from a single sample sequenced in a study of cytomegalovirus exposure and HLA in healthy donors. Vbeta (60) and Jbeta (13) primers were used in the PCR. The assay was immunoSEQ multiplex PCR, and TCRdb's table has in-frame clones only and misses some. The repertoire holds some 120,000 clones, around four fifths seen once, with roughly a tenth in the top ten. Sequenced sample: PBMCs. The receptors come from a man aged 25-45 years in good health and CMV-seropositive.

The chain couples TRBV5-1 to TRBJ2-7; 8 bases agree with TRBD1. The germline V gene has CDR1 SGHRS and CDR2 YFSETQ. The V gene end was trimmed by 3 bases and the J gene end by 2 bases; junction bases not matched to a gene: 4. The CDR3 is 14 amino acids. CDR3 sequence: CASSWGTGTYEQYF. The CDR3 nucleotides read TGCGCCAGCAGCTGGGGGACAGGTACCTACGAGCAGTACTTC.

The chain links TRBV28 to TRBJ1-5; D call uncertain. V lost 4 bases and J 6 bases, leaving 10 bases between the germline ends. CDR1 and CDR2 (germline): MDHEN, SYDVKM. The CDR3 runs to 13 residues. The CDR3 nucleotides are TGTGCCAGCAGTTCACGGGTGCGTCAGCCCCAGCATTTT. Translated, it gives CASSSRVRQPQHF.

V gene TRBV19 combines with J gene TRBJ1-1, with D unclear. Germline assignment: CDR1 LNHDA and CDR2 SQIVND (reference sequence). The CDR3 loop spans 11 amino acids. Trimming shortened V by 3 bases and J by 7 bases, and 6 bases separated the two germline ends. CDR3 protein: CASSISSEAFF. CDR3 DNA sequence: TGTGCCAGTAGTATCTCGAGTGAAGCTTTCTTT.

The J gene is TRBJ2-7, the V gene TRBV2; TRBD2 matches at 10 bases. J gave up 0 bases and V 6 bases, and 17 bases lay outside the gene matches. The CDR3 is 19 amino acids. CDR1 is SNHLY, CDR2 FYNNEI, per germline. Here the CDR3 DNA reads TGTGCCAGCAGATTTAAAGGACTAGCGGTAATTACTAGCTCCTACGAGCAGTACTTC. Translating it yields CASRFKGLAVITSSYEQYF.

The chain couples TRBV7-2 to TRBJ2-3; no firm D call. Germline loops: CDR1 SGHTA, CDR2 FQGNSA. The CDR3 has 16 residues. V was cut by 3 bases and J by 1 base, with 14 bases left in between. CDR3 sequence reads: CASSFGGVPGTDTQYF. The CDR3 DNA follows: TGTGCCAGCAGCTTTGGTGGTGTGCCGGGCACAGATACGCAGTATTTT.

This chain connects TRBV6-6 to TRBJ2-5; 11 bases align to TRBD1. Judging by the DNA end, TRBJ2-7 fits better; the J call may be wrong. Germline V CDR1 and CDR2: MNHNY, SVGAGI (reference sequence). The CDR3 is made up of 16 amino acids. The CDR3 loop is CASSYSTGQGAYEQYF. In DNA, the CDR3 is TGTGCCAGCAGTTACTCGACCGGACAGGGGGCTTACGAGCAGTACTTC.

J is TRBJ2-1 and V is TRBV28; the match to TRBD2 covers 12 bases. This CDR3 comprises 16 residues. V gave up 6 bases and J gave up 4 bases; unmatched junction bases: 7. CDR1 and CDR2 (germline): MDHEN, SYDVKM. The CDR3 region has the DNA TGTGCCAGCAGAAACCCGACTAGCGGGAGTTACAATGAGCAGTTCTTC. Translation: CASRNPTSGSYNEQFF.

V usage is TRBV4-3 and J usage is TRBJ2-1; D is uncertain. The length of the CDR3 is 15 residues. V shed 3 bases and J shed 0 bases, with 9 bases lying between them. Germline V gives CDR1 LGHNA, CDR2 YSLEER. As DNA, the CDR3 is TGCGCCAGCAGCCAGCTGCTGAGCTCCTACAATGAGCAGTTCTTC. This encodes CASSQLLSSYNEQFF.

This clone was detected a few times. The chain couples TRBV2 to TRBJ1-2, with D perhaps matching TRBD1 (6 bases). Deletions cut 6 bases from V and 6 bases from J, with 17 bases between. The CDR3 covers 14 residues. Germline V gene data show CDR1 as SNHLY and CDR2 as FYNNEI. In DNA form, the CDR3 reads TGTGCCAGCAGCTCCAGAGGGACACCTGATGGCTACACCTTC. Protein sequence: CASSSRGTPDGYTF.

In its sample, this clone was seen a few times. The chain combines TRBV6-4 with TRBJ2-3; 7 positions agree with TRBD2. Germline CDR1 MRHNA, CDR2 SNTAGT. The J segment lost 0 bases and the V segment lost 2 bases, leaving 2 bases of the junction unmatched. This CDR3 has 15 residues. The chain's CDR3 is CASSDNSGSTDTQYF. As DNA, the CDR3 is TGTGCCAGCAGTGACAATAGCGGGAGCACAGATACGCAGTATTTT.

The gene calls are TRBV7-2 and TRBJ2-7; TRBD2 matches 7 bases. Germline V gives CDR1 SGHTA, CDR2 FQGNSA. This CDR3 has 15 residues. The trim removed 2 bases at V and 4 bases at J, leaving 8 bases unmatched. The CDR3 nucleotides read TGTGCCAGCAGCTTATATGCGGGAGTAGAATACGAGCAGTACTTC. Protein: CASSLYAGVEYEQYF.

The chain links TRBV2 to TRBJ2-5; 11 bases agree with TRBD2. Trimming at V came to 5 bases and at J to 3 bases, leaving 8 bases not matched to a gene. The germline gives CDR1 SNHLY, CDR2 FYNNEI. The CDR3 is 16 residues long. CDR3 coding DNA: TGTGCCAGCAGTAAGACTAGCGGGATCACAAAAGAGACCCAGTACTTC. Its translation: CASSKTSGITKETQYF.

The chain has TRBV19 and TRBJ1-5; unclear D gene. The CDR3 has 15 amino acids. Germline CDR1 reads LNHDA; CDR2 reads SQIVND (reference sequence). The ends were cut back, 7 bases at V and 1 base at J, with 14 bases in the middle. As DNA, the CDR3 is TGTGCCAGTACGACTAAGGTACTGAGCAATCAGCCCCAGCATTTT. It encodes CASTTKVLSNQPQHF.

The chain is built from TRBV11-3 and TRBJ2-3; a weak D match, TRBD1 (6 bases). Between the trimmed V and J ends, which lost 0 bases and 2 bases, there was a span of 9 bases. CDR3 length: 15 residues. Germline assignment: CDR1 SGHNT and CDR2 YENEEA. The chain's CDR3 is CASSLDGQLTDTQYF. In nucleotides, the CDR3 is TGTGCCAGCAGCTTAGATGGACAGCTCACAGATACGCAGTATTTT.

This chain uses TRBV19 with TRBJ2-2; no clear D gene. V gave up 3 bases and J gave up 5 bases, with 10 bases separating them. From germline, CDR1 is LNHDA and CDR2 SQIVND (reference sequence). There are 14 residues in the CDR3. The CDR3 reads CASSMRFTTGELFF. The CDR3 nucleotides are TGTGCCAGTAGTATGAGATTCACTACCGGGGAGCTGTTTTTT.

V usage is TRBV2 and J usage is TRBJ1-1, with D unresolved. V was shortened by 6 bases and J by 1 base, with 18 bases between the two germline ends. CDR1 is SNHLY and CDR2 is FYNNEI in the germline V gene. There are 16 residues in the CDR3. In nucleotides, the CDR3 is TGTGCCAGCAGGACGTCCGTCCTAGACTCGAACACTGAAGCTTTCTTT. It translates to CASRTSVLDSNTEAFF.

This clone was counted only a few times. The chain recombines TRBV27 with TRBJ1-1, with TRBD1 matching over 7 bases. CDR1 is MNHEY, CDR2 SMNVEV, per germline (reference sequence). There are 13 residues in the CDR3. Unmatched junction bases numbered 4, after V lost 4 bases and J lost 5 bases. CDR3 sequence (DNA): TGTGCCAGCAGTTCACAGGGGAGGACTGAAGCTTTCTTT. Translation: CASSSQGRTEAFF.

This sequence joins TRBV7-8 and TRBJ2-7, with 10 bases identical to TRBD1. J was trimmed by 3 bases and V by 4 bases; bases with no gene match: 6. Germline CDR1 and CDR2: SGHVS and FQNEAQ. The CDR3 spans 15 residues. The DNA for the CDR3 is TGTGCCAGCAGCTCGGAAGGGACAGGGGTCTACGAGCAGTACTTC. It codes for CASSSEGTGVYEQYF.

This clone was seen just once. The CDR3 loop is CASRRGQGAYNEQFF. The CDR3 DNA reads as TGCGCCAGCAGACGGGGACAGGGGGCATACAATGAGCAGTTCTTC. The chain recombines TRBV5-1 with TRBJ2-1, with 12 nucleotides matching TRBD1. The CDR3 has 15 amino acids. The J segment lost 4 bases and the V segment lost 5 bases, leaving 4 bases of the junction unmatched. CDR1 is SGHRS, CDR2 YFSETQ, per germline.

The count of this clone is one. The rearrangement links TRBV5-5 to TRBJ1-2, with TRBD1 as a possible D gene (6 bases). V shed 4 bases and J shed 5 bases, with 12 bases lying between them. Germline V gene data show CDR1 as SGHKS and CDR2 as YYEKEE (reference sequence). The CDR3 is 13 amino acids. The CDR3 DNA is TGTGCCAGCAGCCCACAGGGTATTTATGGCTACACCTTC. Translation gives CASSPQGIYGYTF. The full variable domain, in which reference TRBV5-5 and TRBJ1-2 provide the parts outside the CDR3, is DAGVTQSPTHLIKTRGQQVTLRCSPISGHKSVSWYQQVLGQGPQFIFQYYEKEERGRGNFPDRFSARQFPNYSSELNVNALLLGDSALYLCASSPQGIYGYTFGSGTRLTVV.

J is TRBJ2-7 and V is TRBV19; 11 bases line up with TRBD2. This CDR3 is built from 16 residues. In germline, CDR1 is LNHDA, CDR2 SQIVND (reference sequence). Losses at the gene ends were 4 bases for V and 3 bases for J; bases not matched to a gene: 8. Written as DNA, the CDR3 is TGTGCCAGTAGTAAACAACTAGCGGGAGAGGGCTACGAGCAGTACTTC. Translating it yields CASSKQLAGEGYEQYF.

Of note for this clone: This CDR3 is missing its conserved last phenylalanine or tryptophan, likely due to a read error. No DNA is shown, since the ends of the CDR3 on it are uncertain; the CDR3 is the one TCRdb lists. The chain joins TRBV19 to TRBJ2-3; the table's D call of TRBD2 was not tested on the DNA. The CDR3 numbers 11 amino acids, ends counted. The V gene's germline CDR1 is LNHDA and CDR2 SQIVND (reference sequence). CDR3 sequence: CASRTETSGRG.

This clone occurred once. The chain recombines TRBV7-2 with TRBJ2-1, with a tentative D call TRBD2 (5 bases). Germline V gene data show CDR1 as SGHTA and CDR2 as FQGNSA. This CDR3 region has 15 residues. V was trimmed by 4 bases and J by 4 bases, leaving 14 bases between them. CDR3 residues: CASSSRRLGYNEQFF. As DNA, the CDR3 is TGTGCCAGCAGCTCCCGGAGGTTGGGTTACAATGAGCAGTTCTTC.

The chain joins TRBV7-8 to TRBJ1-2; possible D gene TRBD1, 5 bases. The germline V and J ends were trimmed by 5 bases and 6 bases, with 13 bases remaining between them. This CDR3 is 13 amino acids long. The germline CDR1 and CDR2 sequences are SGHVS and FQNEAQ. The CDR3 DNA reads as TGTGCCAGCAGCCACCGTTGGGGCCATGGCTACACCTTC. It is translated as CASSHRWGHGYTF. Variable domain in full (rest from reference TRBV7-8 and TRBJ1-2): GAGVSQSPRYKVAKRGQDVALRCDPISGHVSLFWYQQALGQGPEFLTYFQNEAQLDKSGLPSDRFFAERPEGSVSTLKIQRTQQEDSAVYLCASSHRWGHGYTFGSGTRLTVV.

V gene TRBV15 combines with J gene TRBJ2-3; possibly TRBD1 for D (6 bases). The CDR3 consists of 14 residues. V lost 5 bases to trimming and J lost 5 bases, with 14 bases between them. Germline-derived CDR1 and CDR2 are LNHNV and YYDKDF (reference sequence). The CDR3 DNA reads TGTGCCACCAGCGTTCGGGACAATCGAGATACGCAGTATTTT. It is translated as CATSVRDNRDTQYF.

This clone was detected a few times. The CDR3 nucleotides read TGCAGCCCACGACTAGCGGGAGGCACAGATACGCAGTATTTT. It yields the protein CSPRLAGGTDTQYF. The chain couples TRBV29-1 to TRBJ2-3; 12 nucleotides agree with TRBD2. The V and J ends lost 8 bases and 1 base, in that order; junction bases with no gene match: 4. CDR3 length: 14 residues. Germline V gene lookup returns CDR1 SQVTM and CDR2 ANQGSEA.

The chain joins TRBV6-5 to TRBJ2-1; 8 nucleotides line up with TRBD2. Germline values: CDR1 MNHEY, CDR2 SVGAGI. This CDR3 spans 12 amino acids. V trimming: 6 bases; J trimming: 7 bases; junction bases outside the gene matches: 2. CDR3: CASSPSGNEQFF. DNA of the CDR3: TGTGCCAGCAGCCCTAGCGGGAATGAGCAGTTCTTC.

J is TRBJ1-5 and V is TRBV18; tentatively, D is TRBD1 (5 bases). Trimming shortened V by 6 bases and J by 2 bases, and 11 bases separated the two germline ends. The CDR3 extends over 14 amino acids. CDR1 is KGHSH and CDR2 is LQKENI in the germline V gene. The CDR3 nucleotides read TGTGCCAGCTCGGGTGGAGGGGGCAATCAGCCCCAGCATTTT. Amino acids: CASSGGGGNQPQHF.

The chain employs TRBV27 and TRBJ2-1, with 12 bases aligning to TRBD2. This CDR3 contains 16 residues. Germline V CDR1 and CDR2: MNHEY, SMNVEV (reference sequence). V was clipped by 0 bases and J by 7 bases; unmatched bases: 4. CDR3 sequence reads: CASSLSRLAGENEQFF. The DNA for the CDR3 is TGTGCCAGCAGTTTATCCCGACTAGCGGGAGAAAATGAGCAGTTCTTC.

CDR3 in DNA: TGTGCCAGCAGCTTACGGGGTGGACAGGGGAAGGACAATGAGCAGTTCTTC. Translated, it gives CASSLRGGQGKDNEQFF. The V gene is TRBV7-3, the J gene TRBJ2-1; 9 bases match TRBD1. Germline assignment: CDR1 SGHTA and CDR2 FQGTGA. V shed 2 bases, J shed 5 bases, and the junction held 10 bases outside the gene matches. The CDR3 loop spans 17 amino acids. The whole variable domain, remainder taken from reference TRBV7-3 and TRBJ2-1, is GAGVSQTPSNKVTEKGKYVELRCDPISGHTALYWYRQSLGQGPEFLIYFQGTGAADDSGLPNDRFFAVRPEGSVSTLKIQRTERGDSAVYLCASSLRGGQGKDNEQFFGPGTRLTVL.